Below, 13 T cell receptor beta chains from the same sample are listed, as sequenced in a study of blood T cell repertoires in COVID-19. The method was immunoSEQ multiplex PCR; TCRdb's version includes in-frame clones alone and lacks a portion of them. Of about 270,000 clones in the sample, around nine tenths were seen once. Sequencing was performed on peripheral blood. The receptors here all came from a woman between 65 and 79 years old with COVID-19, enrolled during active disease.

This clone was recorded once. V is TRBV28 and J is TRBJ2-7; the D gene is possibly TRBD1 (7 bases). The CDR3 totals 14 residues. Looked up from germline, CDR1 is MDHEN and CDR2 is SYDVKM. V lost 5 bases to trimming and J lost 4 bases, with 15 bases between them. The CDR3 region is CASSGAGGLYEQYF. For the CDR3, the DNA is TGTGCCAGCAGTGGGGCAGGGGGGTTGTACGAGCAGTACTTC. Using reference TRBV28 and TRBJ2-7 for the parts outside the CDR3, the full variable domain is DVKVTQSSRYLVKRTGEKVFLECVQDMDHENMFWYRQDPGLGLRLIYFSYDVKMKEKGDIPEGYSVSREKKERFSLILESASTNQTSMYLCASSGAGGLYEQYFGPGTRLTVT.

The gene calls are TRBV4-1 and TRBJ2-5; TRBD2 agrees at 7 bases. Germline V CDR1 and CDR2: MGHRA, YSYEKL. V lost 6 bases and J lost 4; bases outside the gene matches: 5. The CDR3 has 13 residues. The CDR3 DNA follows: TGCGCCAGCAGTTTGGGGGGGGGAGAGACCCAGTACTTC. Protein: CASSLGGGETQYF.

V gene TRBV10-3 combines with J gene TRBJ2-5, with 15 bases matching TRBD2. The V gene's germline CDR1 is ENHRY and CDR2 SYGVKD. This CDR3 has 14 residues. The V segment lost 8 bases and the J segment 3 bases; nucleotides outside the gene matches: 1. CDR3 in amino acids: CAIGLAGGKETQYF. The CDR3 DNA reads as TGTGCCATCGGACTAGCGGGGGGGAAAGAGACCCAGTACTTC.

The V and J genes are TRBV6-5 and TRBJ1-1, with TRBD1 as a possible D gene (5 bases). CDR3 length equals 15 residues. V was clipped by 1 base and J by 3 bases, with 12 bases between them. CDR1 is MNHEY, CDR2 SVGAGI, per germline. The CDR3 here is CASSYLRGADTEAFF. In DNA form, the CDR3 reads TGTGCCAGCAGTTACTTGCGGGGCGCGGACACTGAAGCTTTCTTT.

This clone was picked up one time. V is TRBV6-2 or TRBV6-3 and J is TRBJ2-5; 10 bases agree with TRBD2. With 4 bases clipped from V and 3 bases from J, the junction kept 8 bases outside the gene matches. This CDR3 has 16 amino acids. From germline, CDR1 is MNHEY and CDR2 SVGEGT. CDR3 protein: CASSFTSGAIKETQYF. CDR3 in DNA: TGTGCCAGCAGTTTTACTAGCGGGGCGATAAAAGAGACCCAGTACTTC.

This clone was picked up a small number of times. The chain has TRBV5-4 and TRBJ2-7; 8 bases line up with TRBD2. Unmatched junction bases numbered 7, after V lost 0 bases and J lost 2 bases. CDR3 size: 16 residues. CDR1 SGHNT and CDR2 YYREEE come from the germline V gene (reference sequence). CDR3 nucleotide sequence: TGTGCCAGCAGCTTGGGCGGGGGGTTGACCGCCTACGAGCAGTACTTC. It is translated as CASSLGGGLTAYEQYF.

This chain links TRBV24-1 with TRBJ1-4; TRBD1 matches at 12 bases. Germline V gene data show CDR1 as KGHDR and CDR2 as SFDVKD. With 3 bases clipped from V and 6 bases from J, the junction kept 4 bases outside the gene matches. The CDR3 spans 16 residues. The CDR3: CATSDVGQGADEKLFF. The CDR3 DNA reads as TGTGCCACCAGTGATGTGGGACAGGGGGCCGATGAAAAACTGTTTTTT.

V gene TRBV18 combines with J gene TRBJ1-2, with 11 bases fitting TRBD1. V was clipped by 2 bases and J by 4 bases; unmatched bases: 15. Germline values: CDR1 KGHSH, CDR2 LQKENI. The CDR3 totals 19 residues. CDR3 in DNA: TGTGCCAGCTCACCATATACGGAGGACAGGGGGCGCGGTGGCTATGGCTACACCTTC. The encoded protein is CASSPYTEDRGRGGYGYTF.

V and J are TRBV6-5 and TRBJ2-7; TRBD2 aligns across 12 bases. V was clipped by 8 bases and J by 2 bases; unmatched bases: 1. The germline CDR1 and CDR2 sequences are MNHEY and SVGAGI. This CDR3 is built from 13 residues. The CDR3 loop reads CASGLAGTYEQYF. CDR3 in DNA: TGTGCCAGCGGACTAGCGGGGACCTACGAGCAGTACTTC.

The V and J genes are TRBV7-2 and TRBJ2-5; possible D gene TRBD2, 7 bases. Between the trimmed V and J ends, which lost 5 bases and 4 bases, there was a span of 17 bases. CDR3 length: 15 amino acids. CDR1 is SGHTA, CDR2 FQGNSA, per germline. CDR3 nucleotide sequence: TGTGCCAGCAGCCTGGTGGGGGGGGCTCGAGAGACCCAGTACTTC. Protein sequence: CASSLVGGARETQYF.

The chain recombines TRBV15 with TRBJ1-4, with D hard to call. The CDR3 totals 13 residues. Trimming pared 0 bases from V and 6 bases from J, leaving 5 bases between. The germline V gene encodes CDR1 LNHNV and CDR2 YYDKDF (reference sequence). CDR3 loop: CATSRDRHEKLFF. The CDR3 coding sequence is TGTGCCACCAGCAGAGATCGTCATGAAAAACTGTTTTTT.

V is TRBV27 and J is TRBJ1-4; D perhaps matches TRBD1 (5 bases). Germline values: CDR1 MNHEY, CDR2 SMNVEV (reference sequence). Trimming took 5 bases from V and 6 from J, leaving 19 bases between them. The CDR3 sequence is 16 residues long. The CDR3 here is CASSLLSRGGDEKLFF. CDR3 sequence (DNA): TGTGCCAGCAGTCTCCTCTCTAGGGGCGGGGATGAAAAACTGTTTTTT.

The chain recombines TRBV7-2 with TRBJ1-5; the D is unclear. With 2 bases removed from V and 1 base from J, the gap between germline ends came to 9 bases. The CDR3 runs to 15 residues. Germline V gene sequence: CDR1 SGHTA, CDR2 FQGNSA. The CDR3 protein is CASSLSGVSNQPQHF. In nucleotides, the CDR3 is TGTGCCAGCAGCTTATCCGGGGTCAGCAATCAGCCCCAGCATTTT.